This T cell receptor (beta chain) emerged from a study of CD8 T cells in ankylosing spondylitis. Overall study findings and caveats: A motif in TCR beta, a set of several highly homologous variants, appeared characteristic of ankylosing spondylitis blood. Clones linked to the disease showed a CD8+ phenotype. They occurred at relatively low frequencies in peripheral blood.

TCR beta libraries were made by quantitative 5'-RACE with molecular barcodes. TCRdb ran MiXCR on the 5' RACE reads and lists one entry per CDR3 protein. The sample records around 130,000 distinct CDR3 sequences, 6% to 8.5% being singletons. This clonotype has a count of ten or more. Its cognate antigen is unknown. CDR1 SGHVS and CDR2 FQNEAQ come from the germline V gene. V lost 6 bases and J lost 0, with 21 bases in between. The CDR3 runs to 17 residues. Input material: blood, either unsorted or a sorted T cell fraction (not recorded which). The genes are TRBV7-8 and TRBJ2-7; no definite D call. This clonotype was obtained from a male donor with ankylosing spondylitis or in good health (not recorded which). CDR3 in amino acids: CASRPTWTAVNSYEQYF. CDR3 DNA sequence: TGTGCCAGCAGGCCAACGTGGACGGCGGTGAACTCCTACGAGCAGTACTTC.